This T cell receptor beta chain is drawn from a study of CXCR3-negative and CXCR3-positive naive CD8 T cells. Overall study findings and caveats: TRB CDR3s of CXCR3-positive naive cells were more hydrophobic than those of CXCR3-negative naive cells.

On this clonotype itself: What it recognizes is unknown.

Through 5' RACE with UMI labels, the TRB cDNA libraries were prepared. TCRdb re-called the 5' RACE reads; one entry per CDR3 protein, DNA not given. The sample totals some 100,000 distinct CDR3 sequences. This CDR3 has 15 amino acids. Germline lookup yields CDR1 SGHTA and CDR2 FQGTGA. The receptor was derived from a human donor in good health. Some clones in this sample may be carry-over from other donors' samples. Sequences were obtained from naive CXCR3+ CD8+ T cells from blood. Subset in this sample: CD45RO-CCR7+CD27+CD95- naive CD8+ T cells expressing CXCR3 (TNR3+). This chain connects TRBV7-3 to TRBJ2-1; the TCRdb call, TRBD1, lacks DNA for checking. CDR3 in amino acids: CASSPGTGYYNEQFF.